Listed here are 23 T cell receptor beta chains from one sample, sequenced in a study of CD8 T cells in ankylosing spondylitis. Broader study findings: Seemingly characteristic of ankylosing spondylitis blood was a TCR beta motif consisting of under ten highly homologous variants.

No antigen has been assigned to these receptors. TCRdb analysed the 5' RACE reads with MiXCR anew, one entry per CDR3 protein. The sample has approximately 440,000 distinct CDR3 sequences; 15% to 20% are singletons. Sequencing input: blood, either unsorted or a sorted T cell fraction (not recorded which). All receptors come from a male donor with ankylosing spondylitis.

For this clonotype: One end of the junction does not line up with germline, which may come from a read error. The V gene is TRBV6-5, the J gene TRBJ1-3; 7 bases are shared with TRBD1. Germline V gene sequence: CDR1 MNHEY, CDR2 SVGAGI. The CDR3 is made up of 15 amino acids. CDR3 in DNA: TGTGCCAGCAGTCACTCTACAGGGGTCGGAAACACCATATATTTT. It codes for CASSHSTGVGNTIYF.

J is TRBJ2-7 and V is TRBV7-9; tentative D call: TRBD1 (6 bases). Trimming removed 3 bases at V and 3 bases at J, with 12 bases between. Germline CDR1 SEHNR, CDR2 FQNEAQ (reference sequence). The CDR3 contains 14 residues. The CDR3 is CASSFGTTFYEQYF. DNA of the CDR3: TGTGCCAGCAGCTTTGGGACAACCTTCTACGAGCAGTACTTC.

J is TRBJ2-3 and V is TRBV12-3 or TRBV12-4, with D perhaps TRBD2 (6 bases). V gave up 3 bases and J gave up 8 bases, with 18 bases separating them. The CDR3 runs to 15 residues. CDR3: CASSLGGGSAGTQYF. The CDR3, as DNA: TGTGCCAGCAGTTTGGGGGGAGGATCAGCGGGTACGCAGTATTTT.

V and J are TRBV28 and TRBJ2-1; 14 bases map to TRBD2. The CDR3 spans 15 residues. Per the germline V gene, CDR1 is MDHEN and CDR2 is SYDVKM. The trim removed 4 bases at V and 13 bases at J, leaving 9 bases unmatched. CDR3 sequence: CASSSGLAGGRPQFF. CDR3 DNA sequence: TGTGCCAGCAGTTCCGGACTAGCGGGAGGCCGACCCCAGTTCTTC.

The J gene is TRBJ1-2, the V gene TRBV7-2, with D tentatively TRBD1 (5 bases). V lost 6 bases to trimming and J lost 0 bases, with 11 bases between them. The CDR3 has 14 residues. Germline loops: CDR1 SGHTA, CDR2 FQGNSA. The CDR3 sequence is CASSSEGSNYGYTF. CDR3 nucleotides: TGTGCCAGCAGTTCGGAGGGGTCTAACTATGGCTACACCTTC.

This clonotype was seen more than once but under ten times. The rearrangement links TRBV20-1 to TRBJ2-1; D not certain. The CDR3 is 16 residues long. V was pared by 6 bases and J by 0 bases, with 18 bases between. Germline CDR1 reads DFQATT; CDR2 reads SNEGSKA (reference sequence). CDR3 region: CSATLLAPSSYNEQFF. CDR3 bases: TGCAGTGCAACCTTATTAGCCCCAAGCTCCTACAATGAGCAGTTCTTC.

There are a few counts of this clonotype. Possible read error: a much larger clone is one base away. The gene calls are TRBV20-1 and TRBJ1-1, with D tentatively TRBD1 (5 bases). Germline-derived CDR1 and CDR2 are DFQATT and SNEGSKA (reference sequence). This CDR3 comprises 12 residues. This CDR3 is CSAPTDGGEVFF. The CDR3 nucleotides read TGCAGTGCTCCCACTGACGGGGGAGAAGTTTTCTTT.

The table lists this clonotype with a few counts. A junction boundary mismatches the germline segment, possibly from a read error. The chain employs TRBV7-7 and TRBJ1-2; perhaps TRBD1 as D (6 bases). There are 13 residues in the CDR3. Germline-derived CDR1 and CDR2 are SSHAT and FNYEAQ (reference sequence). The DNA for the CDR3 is TGTGCTAGCAGGCATACAGGGCCCTATGGCTACACCTTC. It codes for CASRHTGPYGYTF.

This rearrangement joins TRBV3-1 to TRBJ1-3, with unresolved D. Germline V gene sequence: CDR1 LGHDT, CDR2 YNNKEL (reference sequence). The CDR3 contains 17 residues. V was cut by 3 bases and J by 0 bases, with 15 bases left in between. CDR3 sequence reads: CASSQTRATFSGNTIYF. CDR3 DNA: TGTGCCAGCAGCCAGACTCGGGCGACATTCTCTGGAAACACCATATATTTT.

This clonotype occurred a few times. The CDR3, as DNA: TGCGCCAGCAGCCAACCAGACAGGGTGAATGAGCAGTTCTTC. It encodes CASSQPDRVNEQFF. The gene calls are TRBV4-1 and TRBJ2-1; TRBD1 aligns across 7 bases. CDR3 length equals 14 residues. V was pared by 2 bases and J by 7 bases, with 5 bases of the junction left unmatched. The V gene's germline CDR1 is MGHRA and CDR2 YSYEKL.

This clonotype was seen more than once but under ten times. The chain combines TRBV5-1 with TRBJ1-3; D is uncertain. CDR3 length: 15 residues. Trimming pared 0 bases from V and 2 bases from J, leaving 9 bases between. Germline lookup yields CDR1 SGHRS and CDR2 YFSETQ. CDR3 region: CASSLGPVAGNTIYF. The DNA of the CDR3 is TGCGCCAGCAGCTTGGGGCCTGTAGCTGGAAACACCATATATTTT.

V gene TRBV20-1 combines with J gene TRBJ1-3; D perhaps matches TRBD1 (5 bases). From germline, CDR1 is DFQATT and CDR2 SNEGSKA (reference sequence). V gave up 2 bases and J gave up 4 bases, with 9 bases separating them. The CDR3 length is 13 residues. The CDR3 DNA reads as TGCAGTGCTAGACAGGGAGGCGGAAACACCATATATTTT. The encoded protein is CSARQGGGNTIYF.

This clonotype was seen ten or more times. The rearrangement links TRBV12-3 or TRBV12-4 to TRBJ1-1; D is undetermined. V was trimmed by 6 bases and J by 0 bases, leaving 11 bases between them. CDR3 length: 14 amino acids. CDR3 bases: TGTGCCAGCAGCGGTTTTACTCTGAACACTGAAGCTTTCTTT. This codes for CASSGFTLNTEAFF.

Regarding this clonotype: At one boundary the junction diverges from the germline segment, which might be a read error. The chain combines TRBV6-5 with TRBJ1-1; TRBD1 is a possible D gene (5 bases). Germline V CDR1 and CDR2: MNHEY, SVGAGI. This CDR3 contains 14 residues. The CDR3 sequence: CASSDSGGNTEAFF. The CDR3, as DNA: TGTGCCAGCAGTGACTCCGGGGGAAACACTGAAGCTTTCTTT.

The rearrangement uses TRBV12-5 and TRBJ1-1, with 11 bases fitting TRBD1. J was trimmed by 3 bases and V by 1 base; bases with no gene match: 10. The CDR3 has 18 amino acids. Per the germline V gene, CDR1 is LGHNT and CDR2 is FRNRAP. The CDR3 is CASGLERTGGFGYTEAFF. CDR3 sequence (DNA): TGTGCTAGTGGTTTGGAAAGGACAGGGGGCTTTGGGTACACTGAAGCTTTCTTT.

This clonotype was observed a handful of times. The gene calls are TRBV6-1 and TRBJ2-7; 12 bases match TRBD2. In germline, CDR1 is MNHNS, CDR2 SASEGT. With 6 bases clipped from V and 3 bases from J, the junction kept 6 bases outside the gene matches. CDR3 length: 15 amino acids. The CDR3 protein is CASRTLAGGNYEQYF. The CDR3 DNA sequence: TGTGCCAGCAGGACTCTAGCGGGAGGGAACTACGAGCAGTACTTC.

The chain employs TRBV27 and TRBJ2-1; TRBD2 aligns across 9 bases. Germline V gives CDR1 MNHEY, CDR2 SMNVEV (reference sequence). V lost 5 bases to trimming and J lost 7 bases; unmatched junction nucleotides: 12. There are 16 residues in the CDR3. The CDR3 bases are TGTGCCAGCAGTCTCCGCGTAGCGGGAGCGTTAAATGAGCAGTTCTTC. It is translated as CASSLRVAGALNEQFF.

Here the CDR3 reads CASSPTGLPTVQYF. The CDR3 nucleotides are TGTGCCAGCAGCCCGACGGGACTTCCGACTGTGCAGTACTTC. The V call is TRBV3-1, the J call TRBJ2-7, with D possibly being TRBD2 (6 bases). V was shortened by 4 bases and J by 9 bases, with 19 bases between the two germline ends. There are 14 residues in the CDR3. Germline V gene sequence: CDR1 LGHDT, CDR2 YNNKEL (reference sequence).

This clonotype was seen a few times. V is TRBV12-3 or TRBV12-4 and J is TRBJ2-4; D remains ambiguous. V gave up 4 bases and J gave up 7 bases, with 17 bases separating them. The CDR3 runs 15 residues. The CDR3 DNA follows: TGTGCCAGCAGTTCCCCCTCGACTCAATCGAACATTCAGTACTTC. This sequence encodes CASSSPSTQSNIQYF.

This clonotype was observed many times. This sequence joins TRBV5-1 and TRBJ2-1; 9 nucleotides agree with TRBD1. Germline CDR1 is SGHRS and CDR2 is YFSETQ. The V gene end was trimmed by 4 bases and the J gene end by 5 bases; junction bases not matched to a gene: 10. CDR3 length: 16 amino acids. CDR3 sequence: CASSLRPGQGNNEQFF. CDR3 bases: TGCGCCAGCAGCCTACGACCGGGACAGGGTAACAATGAGCAGTTCTTC. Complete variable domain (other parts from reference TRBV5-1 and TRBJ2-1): KAGVTQTPRYLIKTRGQQVTLSCSPISGHRSVSWYQQTPGQGLQFLFEYFSETQRNKGNFPGRFSGRQFSNSRSEMNVSTLELGDSALYLCASSLRPGQGNNEQFFGPGTRLTVL.

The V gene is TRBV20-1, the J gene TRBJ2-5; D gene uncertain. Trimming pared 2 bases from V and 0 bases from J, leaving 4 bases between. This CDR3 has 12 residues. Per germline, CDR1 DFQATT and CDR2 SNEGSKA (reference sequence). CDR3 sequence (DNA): TGCAGTGCTAGACGGTACCAAGAGACCCAGTACTTC. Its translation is CSARRYQETQYF.

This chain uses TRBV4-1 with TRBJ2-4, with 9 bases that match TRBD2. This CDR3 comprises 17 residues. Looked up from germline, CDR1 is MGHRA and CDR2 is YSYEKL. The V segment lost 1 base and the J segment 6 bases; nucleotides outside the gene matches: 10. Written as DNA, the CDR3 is TGCGCCAGCAGCCAAGCTTGGGGGAGCGGGGGGCCAAACATTCAGTACTTC. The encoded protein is CASSQAWGSGGPNIQYF.

CDR3 amino acids: CASSQVQGEQYF. The CDR3 DNA sequence: TGTGCCAGCAGCCAAGTACAGGGCGAGCAGTACTTC. The rearrangement uses TRBV4-2 and TRBJ2-7; weak D call: TRBD1 (6 bases). Germline V gene data show CDR1 as LGHNA and CDR2 as YNFKEQ. This CDR3 is 12 amino acids long. V dropped 1 base and J dropped 6 bases, with 7 bases sitting between them.